This T cell receptor beta chain is from a study of somatic mutations in cytotoxic T cells in rheumatoid arthritis. Findings and limits, study-wide: Healthy controls showed no age-related rise in CD8+ clonality, whereas rheumatoid arthritis patients did. In the expanded CD8+ clones, the antigen targets remained unknown.

Purity of the CD4+ and CD8+ cells, isolated by positive magnetic bead selection, was checked by flow cytometry. This clone occurred a few times. Its target is not known. The V gene's germline CDR1 is SNHLY and CDR2 FYNNEI. Trimming took 6 bases from V and 1 from J; bases not matched to a gene: 6. This CDR3 has 15 amino acids. Sequencing used immunoSEQ multiplex PCR; TCRdb keeps in-frame clones, though not all of them. The table includes around 20,000 clones, about 70% detected once. This TCR came from an adult with rheumatoid arthritis. The sample comprised CD8+ T cells sorted from blood. The chain uses TRBV2 and TRBJ1-1, with 9 bases aligning to TRBD1. The CDR3 DNA follows: TGTGCCAGCAGCCACCCGGGACAGGGGAACACTGAAGCTTTCTTT. Residues: CASSHPGQGNTEAFF. Supplemented by reference TRBV2 and TRBJ1-1, the full variable domain reads EPEVTQTPSHQVTQMGQEVILRCVPISNHLYFYWYRQILGQKVEFLVSFYNNEISEKSEIFDDQFSVERPDGSNFTLKIRSTKLEDSAMYFCASSHPGQGNTEAFFGQGTRLTVV.